This is a list of T cell receptor beta chains from one sample in a study of blood T cell repertoires in COVID-19. Profiled with immunoSEQ multiplex PCR; TCRdb holds only in-frame clones, not every one. The sample holds 65,000 or so clones, just under 80% seen once. Source material: peripheral blood. These receptors all stem from a human donor in a cohort sampled during active COVID-19. CDR3s leave out the opening cysteine and the closing phenylalanine or tryptophan. Some rows have no size entry. The others give once, few or many, or a class for an expanded clone.

clone_size v_call cdr3_aa
few TRBV19 ASSRSGQGLGNYGYT
NA TRBV5-1 ASSYKGLAGVVDTQY
NA TRBV27 ASSFLGVTTYEQY
NA TRBV6-2/TRBV6-3 AGSDRDYEQY
NA TRBV6-6 ASSPPRVRTEAF
NA TRBV5-1 ASSLGTLYSYEQY
NA TRBV7-3 ASSSGTGDGIQY
NA TRBV7-8 ASSLDGRGARSNQPQH
NA TRBV20-1 SASSHSYNEQF
NA TRBV10-3 AGATGGNTEAF
NA TRBV19 ASSIGGGPEAF
few TRBV15 ATSNPGLNGYT
once TRBV30 AWSVTGGNSPLH
NA TRBV27 ASSFSGSAGELF
NA TRBV12-3/TRBV12-4 ASSTFLSGAAF
NA TRBV6-5 ASSYTGLMNTEAF
NA TRBV3-1/TRBV3-2 ASSHSSGGQYNEQF
once TRBV19 ASSRRFRDTQY
NA TRBV2 ASSDFFGTSGRVQETQY
NA TRBV3-1/TRBV3-2 ASSQWTGETEAF
NA TRBV9 ASSVGASGSTDTQY
NA TRBV5-8 ASRSDGVRTEAF
NA TRBV5-1 ASSLAPSGTNTGELF
NA TRBV19 ASKDRGYGYT
NA TRBV6-6 ASSYGTGYEQY
NA TRBV20-1 SATGQRGAF
once TRBV7-9 ASSLASSGDSYNEQF
NA TRBV5-1 ASSPKEGQETQY
NA TRBV2 ASTERAGNGYT
NA TRBV5-1 ASNNRGYTEAF
many TRBV19 ASSISSGQYYGYT
NA TRBV5-4 ASSQSGARPQPQH
NA TRBV4-1 ASSQGVRSTYGYT
NA TRBV28 ATSTSGSYNEQF
NA TRBV24-1 ATSDLHAGGPDTQY
NA TRBV19 ASSIRTGLSNQPQH
NA TRBV3-1/TRBV3-2 ASRNGLAGVHEQF
NA TRBV6-2/TRBV6-3 ASSSRESNEQF
once TRBV11-2 ASSPVGREGRHEQY
NA TRBV5-8 ASSSTGGIGNQPQH
NA TRBV11-2 ASSVDWTNYGYT
NA TRBV7-2 ASSFFGGEEKLF
NA TRBV5-1 ASSHGLAGGDTQY
NA TRBV13 ASSPRSGAYEQY
NA TRBV10-3 AISDRRGGESPLH
NA TRBV7-2 ASSRARGSTEAF
NA TRBV7-8 ASSLAGQGANTQY
NA TRBV6-6 ASSPTGGNGKLF
NA TRBV3-1/TRBV3-2 ASSQDLHNEQF
medium-sized TRBV16 ASSPIGDEQY
NA TRBV6-5 ASSYSTVTDTQY
once TRBV7-2 ASSLALLLHNEQF
NA TRBV7-9 ASSSEPPGKLF
NA TRBV3-1/TRBV3-2 ASNNRGWVDTQY
NA TRBV30 AWSAWPGWDTQY
NA TRBV15 ATSRDWSTEAF
NA TRBV4-1 ASSQVGTRQPQH
NA TRBV2 ASRAGTSGRAEQY
NA TRBV6-5 ASSYSGSYSTDTQY